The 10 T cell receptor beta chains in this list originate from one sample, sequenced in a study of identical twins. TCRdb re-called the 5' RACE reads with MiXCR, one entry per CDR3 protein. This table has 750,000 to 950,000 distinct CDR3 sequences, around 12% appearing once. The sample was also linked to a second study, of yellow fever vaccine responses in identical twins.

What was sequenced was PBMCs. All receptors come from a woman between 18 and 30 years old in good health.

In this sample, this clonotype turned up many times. CDR3: CASSSDRGLGETQYF. Here the CDR3 DNA reads TGTGCCAGCAGCTCCGACAGGGGGCTGGGAGAGACCCAGTACTTC. This rearrangement joins TRBV7-9 to TRBJ2-5; 10 bases align to TRBD1. The CDR3 runs to 15 residues. V gave up 4 bases and J gave up 4 bases; unmatched junction bases: 6. Germline V gives CDR1 SEHNR, CDR2 FQNEAQ (reference sequence).

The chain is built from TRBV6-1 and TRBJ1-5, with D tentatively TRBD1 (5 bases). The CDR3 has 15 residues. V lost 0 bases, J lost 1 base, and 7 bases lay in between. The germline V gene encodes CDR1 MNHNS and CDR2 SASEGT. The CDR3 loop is CASSEAGASNQPQHF. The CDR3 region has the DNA TGTGCCAGCAGTGAAGCAGGGGCGAGCAATCAGCCCCAGCATTTT.

CDR3 coding DNA: TGTGCCAGCAGCCCCGGAGAAGCGGGATACAATGAGCAGTTCTTC. This sequence encodes CASSPGEAGYNEQFF. The chain recombines TRBV4-2 with TRBJ2-1, with 7 bases lining up with TRBD2. The CDR3 contains 15 residues. Per the germline V gene, CDR1 is LGHNA and CDR2 is YNFKEQ. With 4 bases clipped from V and 4 bases from J, the junction kept 7 bases outside the gene matches.

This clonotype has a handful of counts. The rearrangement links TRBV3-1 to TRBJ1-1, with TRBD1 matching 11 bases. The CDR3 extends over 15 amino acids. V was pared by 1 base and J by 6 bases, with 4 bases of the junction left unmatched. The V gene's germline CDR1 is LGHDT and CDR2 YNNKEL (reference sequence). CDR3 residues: CASSQGTGGISEAFF. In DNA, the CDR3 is TGTGCCAGCAGCCAAGGGACAGGGGGCATTTCTGAAGCTTTCTTT.

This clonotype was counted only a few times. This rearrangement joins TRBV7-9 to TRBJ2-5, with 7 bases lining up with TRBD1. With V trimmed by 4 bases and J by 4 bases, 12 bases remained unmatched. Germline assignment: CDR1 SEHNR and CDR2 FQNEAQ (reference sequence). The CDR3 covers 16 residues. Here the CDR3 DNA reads TGTGCCAGCAGCTCCCCTAGAGACAGGGAAAGAGAGACCCAGTACTTC. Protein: CASSSPRDRERETQYF.

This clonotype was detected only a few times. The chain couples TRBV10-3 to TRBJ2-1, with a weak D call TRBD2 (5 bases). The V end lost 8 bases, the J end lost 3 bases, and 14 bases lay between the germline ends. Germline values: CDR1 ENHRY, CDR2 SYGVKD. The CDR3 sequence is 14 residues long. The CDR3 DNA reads TGTGCCATCCGGGCCAGCGGCAGCTACAATGAGCAGTTCTTC. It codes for CAIRASGSYNEQFF.

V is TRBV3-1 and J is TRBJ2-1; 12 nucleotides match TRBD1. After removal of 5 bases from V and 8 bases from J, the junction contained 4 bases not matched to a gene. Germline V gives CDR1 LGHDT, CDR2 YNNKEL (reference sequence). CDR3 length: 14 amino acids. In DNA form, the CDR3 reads TGTGCCAGCAGCAACCGGGACAGGGGGCATGAGCAGTTCTTC. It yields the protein CASSNRDRGHEQFF.

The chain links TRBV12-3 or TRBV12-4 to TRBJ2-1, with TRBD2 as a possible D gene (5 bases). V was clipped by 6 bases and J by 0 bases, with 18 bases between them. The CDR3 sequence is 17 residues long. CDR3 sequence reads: CASSPSSAASSYNEQFF. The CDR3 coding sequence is TGTGCCAGCAGCCCGTCTTCAGCGGCCAGCTCCTACAATGAGCAGTTCTTC.

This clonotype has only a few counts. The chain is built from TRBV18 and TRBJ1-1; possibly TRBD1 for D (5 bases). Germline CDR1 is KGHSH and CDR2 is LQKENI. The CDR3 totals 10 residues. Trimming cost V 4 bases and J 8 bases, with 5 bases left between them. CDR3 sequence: CASSRDEAFF. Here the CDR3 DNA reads TGTGCCAGCTCACGGGACGAAGCTTTCTTT.

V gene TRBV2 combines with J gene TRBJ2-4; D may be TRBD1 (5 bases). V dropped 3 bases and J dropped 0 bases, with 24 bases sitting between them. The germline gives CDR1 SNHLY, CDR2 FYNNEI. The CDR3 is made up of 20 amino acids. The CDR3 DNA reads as TGTGCCAGCAGTGATCGTGGTCCGAGACAGCCTGATGGAGCCAAAAACATTCAGTACTTC. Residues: CASSDRGPRQPDGAKNIQYF.